The next 11 T cell receptor beta chains were all read from a single sample in a study of a mutant IDH1 vaccine in newly diagnosed glioma. Their recognized antigens are unknown. The time point is: week 11, during vaccination. Doses of 300 ug of mutant IDH1 20-mer peptide were given with topical imiquimod. Only in-frame clones appear in the TCRdb table, and some are missing; sequencing was by immunoSEQ multiplex PCR. The repertoire has roughly 48,000 clones, 91% of them found once; the top ten carry around 2.5%. The material sequenced was PBMCs, taken from a glioma patient whose treatment included an IDH1 peptide vaccine. The receptors were gathered from a man aged 45-65 years with glioma.

In DNA form, the CDR3 reads TGTGCCAGCAGCGGACAGCTTTACTATGGCTACACCTTC. Its translation: CASSGQLYYGYTF. The V gene is TRBV9, the J gene TRBJ1-2; maybe TRBD1 (5 bases). The V gene lost 3 bases and the J gene lost 3 bases, with 9 bases spanning the gap. Germline V gene data show CDR1 as SGDLS and CDR2 as YYNGEE. The CDR3 length is 13 residues.

DNA of the CDR3: TGTGCCAGCAGAGCCCGTCCGGGACACCCCGCCTACGAGCAGTACTTC. Amino acids: CASRARPGHPAYEQYF. The chain recombines TRBV2 with TRBJ2-7; D possibly corresponds to TRBD1 (6 bases). Between the trimmed V and J ends, which lost 6 bases and 2 bases, there was a span of 20 bases. The germline V gene has CDR1 SNHLY and CDR2 FYNNEI. The CDR3 spans 16 residues.

J is TRBJ2-2 and V is TRBV19, with D perhaps being TRBD1 or TRBD2 (5 bases each). Trimming left V 5 bases short and J 1 base short, with 11 bases between. In germline, CDR1 is LNHDA, CDR2 SQIVND (reference sequence). This CDR3 spans 15 amino acids. CDR3 region: CASSPGTLNTGELFF. CDR3 coding DNA: TGTGCCAGTAGTCCCGGGACCCTGAACACCGGGGAGCTGTTTTTT.

CDR3 amino acids: CASRLSVGYGYTF. CDR3 in DNA: TGTGCCAGCAGACTTAGCGTGGGCTATGGCTACACCTTC. The chain combines TRBV28 with TRBJ1-2; no firm D call. Germline V gives CDR1 MDHEN, CDR2 SYDVKM. CDR3 size: 13 residues. With 6 bases removed from V and 4 bases from J, the gap between germline ends came to 12 bases.

V is TRBV7-8 and J is TRBJ2-7; D ambiguous. V was pared by 5 bases and J by 0 bases, with 11 bases between. The V gene's germline CDR1 is SGHVS and CDR2 FQNEAQ. The CDR3 totals 14 residues. CDR3 bases: TGTGCCAGCAGCCTGACTGAGAGCTCCTACGAGCAGTACTTC. It encodes CASSLTESSYEQYF. Together with reference TRBV7-8 and TRBJ2-7, the CDR3 gives the full variable domain: GAGVSQSPRYKVAKRGQDVALRCDPISGHVSLFWYQQALGQGPEFLTYFQNEAQLDKSGLPSDRFFAERPEGSVSTLKIQRTQQEDSAVYLCASSLTESSYEQYFGPGTRLTVT.

The chain links TRBV30 to TRBJ2-3; TRBD1 agrees at 7 bases. V lost 5 bases and J lost 1; bases outside the gene matches: 6. There are 14 residues in the CDR3. Germline CDR1 GTSNPN, CDR2 SVGIG (reference sequence). CDR3 residues: CAWSTGVRTDTQYF. The CDR3 DNA sequence: TGTGCCTGGTCTACAGGGGTCCGCACAGATACGCAGTATTTT.

This clone was seen a handful of times. The chain carries TRBV10-1 and TRBJ2-6; D is unclear. The CDR3 has 13 amino acids. Germline loops: CDR1 WNHNN, CDR2 SYGVQD (reference sequence). Trimming took off 3 bases at V and 0 bases at J, with 0 bases between the two ends. CDR3 residues: CASSDSGANVLTF. The CDR3 DNA reads as TGCGCCAGCAGTGACTCTGGGGCCAACGTCCTGACTTTC.

The chain couples TRBV6-6 to TRBJ2-7, with TRBD1 as a possible D gene (6 bases). Germline V gene sequence: CDR1 MNHNY, CDR2 SVGAGI (reference sequence). The V gene lost 8 bases and the J gene lost 2 bases, with 16 bases spanning the gap. This CDR3 has 14 residues. The DNA of the CDR3 is TGTGCCAGCTTTCCCAGGGACACTACCTACGAGCAGTACTTC. It specifies CASFPRDTTYEQYF.

The chain recombines TRBV5-6 with TRBJ2-3, with 10 nucleotides matching TRBD2. CDR1 SGHDT and CDR2 YYEEEE come from the germline V gene. This CDR3 region has 16 residues. V gave up 4 bases and J gave up 2 bases; unmatched junction bases: 7. Written as DNA, the CDR3 is TGTGCCAGCAGCAAAGGACTAGCGGCTTACACAGATACGCAGTATTTT. Translation: CASSKGLAAYTDTQYF.

This chain links TRBV19 with TRBJ2-2; weak D call: TRBD1 (6 bases). The germline V gene encodes CDR1 LNHDA and CDR2 SQIVND (reference sequence). Trimming left V 3 bases short and J 7 bases short, with 15 bases between. This CDR3 comprises 15 residues. This CDR3 is CASSIVAQGIGELFF. Written as DNA, the CDR3 is TGTGCCAGTAGTATTGTGGCACAGGGCATCGGGGAGCTGTTTTTT.

The chain has TRBV27 and TRBJ1-1, with D perhaps TRBD1 (6 bases). This CDR3 has 15 amino acids. Trimming stripped 1 base from V and 4 bases from J, with 13 bases between. Germline values: CDR1 MNHEY, CDR2 SMNVEV (reference sequence). The CDR3 nucleotides are TGTGCCAGCAGTTTATTGGGGGCCACATTCACTGAAGCTTTCTTT. Translation: CASSLLGATFTEAFF.